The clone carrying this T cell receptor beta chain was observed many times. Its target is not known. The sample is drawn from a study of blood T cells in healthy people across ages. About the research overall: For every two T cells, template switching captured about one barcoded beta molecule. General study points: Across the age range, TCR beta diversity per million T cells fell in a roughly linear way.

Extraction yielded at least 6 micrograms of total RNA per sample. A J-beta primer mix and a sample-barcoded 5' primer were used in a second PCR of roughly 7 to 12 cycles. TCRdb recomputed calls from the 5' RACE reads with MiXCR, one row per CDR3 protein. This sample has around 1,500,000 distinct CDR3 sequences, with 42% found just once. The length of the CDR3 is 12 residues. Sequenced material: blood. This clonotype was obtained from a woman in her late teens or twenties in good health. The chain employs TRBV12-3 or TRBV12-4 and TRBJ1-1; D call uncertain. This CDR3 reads CGVGSLNTEAFF. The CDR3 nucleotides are TGTGGGGTGGGCAGCCTGAACACTGAAGCTTTCTTT.